This T cell receptor (beta chain) was sequenced in a study of control samples from healthy donors and cancer patients. Profiled with immunoSEQ multiplex PCR; TCRdb holds only in-frame clones, not every one. The table shows around 100,000 clones, with about 87% occurring only once. CDR1 is SGHTA, CDR2 FQGNSA, per germline. Trimming took off 1 base at V and 4 bases at J, with 16 bases between the two ends. The CDR3 covers 16 residues. The source is a woman between 65 and 79 years old in good health. The V call is TRBV7-2, the J call TRBJ1-2; possibly TRBD1 for D (5 bases). Input material: blood. The CDR3 here is CASSLGGTGVFYGYTF. CDR3 DNA: TGTGCCAGCAGCTTAGGGGGGACGGGGGTCTTCTATGGCTACACCTTC.